Listed below are T cell receptor beta chains from one sample, sequenced in a study of graft-versus-host responses after intestinal transplantation. Assay: immunoSEQ multiplex PCR; the TCRdb copy retains only in-frame clones and omits some. The table lists roughly 53,000 clones, around 90% of them singletons. Sequencing used PBMCs, obtained roughly 660 days after intestinal transplant. These receptors were taken from a human patient who received an intestinal transplant, so some T cells may come from the graft donor. Both conserved end residues are part of each CDR3. The D gene is left open where the match is weak. Not all rows give a size; the values are once, few, many and, for expanded clones, a class.

j_gene	abundance	v_gene	d_gene	CDR3nt	CDR3aa
TRBJ2-1	-	TRBV20-1	-	TGCAGTGCATTATTGACCGGAGGGCAGTTCTTC	CSALLTGGQFF
TRBJ2-7	-	TRBV6-5	TRBD1	TGTGCCAGCAGTTTGGACAGGGGAGACTACGAGCAGTACTTC	CASSLDRGDYEQYF
TRBJ2-7	-	TRBV10-2	TRBD1	TGCGCCAGCGGACAGGGCCCCTTCTCCTACGAGCAGTACTTC	CASGQGPFSYEQYF
TRBJ2-7	-	TRBV9	TRBD2	TGTGCCAGCAGCGTGGCCGGACTAGTCGTCGACGAGCAGTACTTC	CASSVAGLVVDEQYF
TRBJ1-6	few	TRBV27	-	TGTGCCAGCAGCCGGGACGGAGATAATTCACCCCTCCACTTT	CASSRDGDNSPLHF
TRBJ2-1	-	TRBV4-1	-	TGCGCCAGCAGCCAAGATCCGAGCTCCTACAATGAGCAGTTCTTC	CASSQDPSSYNEQFF
TRBJ1-5	-	TRBV6-1	-	TGTGCCAGCAGTGAAGCGGTCCTCAATCAGCCCCAGCATTTT	CASSEAVLNQPQHF
TRBJ1-6	-	TRBV6-1	-	TGTGCCAGCAGTGAAGCGGCAGCCTATAATTCACCCCTCCACTTT	CASSEAAAYNSPLHF
TRBJ2-1	-	TRBV11-2	-	TGTGCCAGCAGCTTAGTGGACAATGAGCAGTTCTTC	CASSLVDNEQFF
TRBJ2-5	once	TRBV6-5	-	TGTGCCAGCAGTTACTCGGGGGTTGAGGGCGAGACCCAGTACTTC	CASSYSGVEGETQYF
TRBJ2-7	few	TRBV19	TRBD2	TGTGCCAGTAGCCCCTACGGGAGGGAGGGATACTACGAGCAGTACTTC	CASSPYGREGYYEQYF
TRBJ1-4	-	TRBV5-1	-	TGCGCCAGCAGCATCAGACCAACTAATGAAAAACTGTTTTTT	CASSIRPTNEKLFF
TRBJ1-1	-	TRBV9	-	TGTGCCAGCAGCTTGACAGGCACAGTCGAAGCTTTCTTT	CASSLTGTVEAFF
TRBJ2-7	once	TRBV18	TRBD1	TGTGCCAGCTCACACCGGGGACAGCCCTACGAGCAGTACTTC	CASSHRGQPYEQYF
TRBJ2-1	-	TRBV6-6	TRBD2	TGTGCCAGCAGTTACTCGGAGCGGGGGGGCCGCAATGAGCAGTTCTTC	CASSYSERGGRNEQFF
TRBJ2-1	-	TRBV19	-	TGTGCCAGTAGTATAGGGCTGGACAATGAGCAGTTCTTC	CASSIGLDNEQFF
TRBJ1-2	-	TRBV5-6	-	TGTGCCAGCAACGAGAGCGGACAGCGCGACTATGGCTACACCTTC	CASNESGQRDYGYTF
TRBJ2-4	-	TRBV7-9	-	TGTGCCAGCAGCCGGATGGGGACAAACCCCAAAAACATTCAGTACTTC	CASSRMGTNPKNIQYF
TRBJ2-7	once	TRBV4-2	-	TGTGCCAGCAGCAGGGACCGAAATCCCTACGAGCAGTACTTC	CASSRDRNPYEQYF
TRBJ2-7	-	TRBV10-3	-	TGTGCCATCAGTGAGTTCGGGGTCCACGAGCAGTACTTC	CAISEFGVHEQYF
TRBJ2-2	-	TRBV4-1	-	TGCGCCAGCAGCAACCCGGGACCCTACCTGTTTTTT	CASSNPGPYLFF
TRBJ2-5	-	TRBV11-2	-	TGTGCCAGCAGCTTACAGGGGGGGCTACAAGAGACCCAGTACTTC	CASSLQGGLQETQYF
TRBJ2-3	-	TRBV7-9	TRBD1	TGTGCCAGCAGCTCGACGATCCTCCGGGACAGAAGCACAGATACGCAGTATTTT	CASSSTILRDRSTDTQYF
TRBJ2-7	-	TRBV10-3	TRBD2	TGTGTCATCAGGGGCGGGGGGACCTCCTACGAGCAGTACTTC	CVIRGGGTSYEQYF
TRBJ2-7	once	TRBV9	-	TGTGCCAGCAGCGTAGACCCGGGGCAGGAGCAGTACTTC	CASSVDPGQEQYF
TRBJ2-7	-	TRBV12-5	-	TGTGCTAGTGGAAATTCGGGGACCTCCTACGAGCAGTACTTC	CASGNSGTSYEQYF
TRBJ1-1	-	TRBV27	-	TGTGCCAGCAGTTTGAACGGACCAATTGAAGCTTTCTTT	CASSLNGPIEAFF
TRBJ1-3	-	TRBV19	-	TGTGCCAGTAGTATCGACAGCTACTCTGGAAACACCATATATTTT	CASSIDSYSGNTIYF
TRBJ2-7	-	TRBV7-8	-	TGTGCCAGCGGCTACGGGGCAGGGGTGTTCTTCGAGCAGTACTTC	CASGYGAGVFFEQYF
TRBJ2-5	-	TRBV14	-	TGTGCCAGCAGCCAGCAAAGAGAGACCCAGTACTTC	CASSQQRETQYF
TRBJ2-1	once	TRBV7-8	-	TGTGCCAGCAGCTTAGCGTTTCGGAGACGTCACTACAATGAGCAGTTCTTC	CASSLAFRRRHYNEQFF
TRBJ1-1	-	TRBV5-4	-	TGTGCCAGCAGCTTTGGAAACACTGAAGCTTTCTTT	CASSFGNTEAFF
TRBJ2-3	-	TRBV6-5	-	TGTGCCAGCAGACGGGACCCCACGAATACGCAGTATTTT	CASRRDPTNTQYF
TRBJ2-3	-	TRBV29-1	TRBD2	TGCAGCGTTCTTAGACTAGCGGGGGGGTCCGATACGCAGTATTTT	CSVLRLAGGSDTQYF
TRBJ2-7	-	TRBV5-6	-	TGTGCCAGCAGCTTGGTCAGGACTAACGAGCAGTACTTC	CASSLVRTNEQYF
TRBJ2-3	once	TRBV6-5	-	TGTGCCAGCAGGTCTAGCACAGATACGCAGTATTTT	CASRSSTDTQYF
TRBJ1-5	-	TRBV27	-	TGTGCCAGCAGTTTTGAGGGGGGCAATCAGCCCCAGCATTTT	CASSFEGGNQPQHF
TRBJ1-2	-	TRBV4-2	-	TGTGCCAGCAGCTTAGACGGGGGCGGCTATGGCTACACCTTC	CASSLDGGGYGYTF
TRBJ2-5	-	TRBV19	-	TGTGCCAGTAGTATCAGGCCGGGACGGCCCCAAGAGACCCAGTACTTC	CASSIRPGRPQETQYF
TRBJ2-5	-	TRBV5-1	-	TGCGCCAGCAGCTTGTTTCGAGAGACCCAGTACTTC	CASSLFRETQYF
TRBJ2-7	few	TRBV7-9	TRBD1	TGTGCCAGCAGCTCAGGAGGGACAGGTCGGCAGTACTTC	CASSSGGTGRQYF
TRBJ1-1	-	TRBV15	-	TGTGCCACCAGCGGCCCGGTCGAGGCTGAAGCTTTCTTT	CATSGPVEAEAFF
TRBJ1-1	-	TRBV25-1	-	TGTGCCAGCGGTAGTGATGCGAGGGGCCCCAACTCTGGAGCTTTCTTT	CASGSDARGPNSGAFF
TRBJ2-1	-	TRBV19	-	TGTGCCAGTAGTATTATGGAGGGGCCTTACAATGAGCAGTTCTTC	CASSIMEGPYNEQFF
TRBJ2-7	-	TRBV27	-	TGTGCCAGCAGTCCAAGGACGGCTCTATACGAGCAGTACTTC	CASSPRTALYEQYF
TRBJ1-4	-	TRBV11-2	TRBD1	TGTGCCAGCAGAACCCAAGGGACAGGGGACGACGGAGAAAAACTGTTTTTT	CASRTQGTGDDGEKLFF
TRBJ1-6	once	TRBV6-5	-	TGTGCCAGCAGAGACATCCGAAATTCACCCCTCCACTTT	CASRDIRNSPLHF
TRBJ2-7	-	TRBV29-1	-	TGCAGCGTTGAAGATCGGCGGGGGCGCTCCTACGAGCAGTACTTC	CSVEDRRGRSYEQYF
TRBJ2-3	-	TRBV19	-	TGTGCCAGTGTCGAAGGGAATGGGAACACAGATACGCAGTATTTT	CASVEGNGNTDTQYF
TRBJ2-7	-	TRBV5-1	TRBD1	TGCGCCAGCAGCTTAGATAAGGGGGCTGGCTACGAGCAGTACTTC	CASSLDKGAGYEQYF
TRBJ2-7	-	TRBV7-6	-	TGTGCCAGCAGCGCCTGGGATACCCCCCTCTCGGTAGACGAGCAGTACTTC	CASSAWDTPLSVDEQYF
TRBJ1-4	-	TRBV5-5	-	TGTGCCAGCAGCTTGCACGTATGGTTGAGTAATGAAAAACTGTTTTTT	CASSLHVWLSNEKLFF
TRBJ1-5	-	TRBV4-1	-	TGCGCCAGCAGCCAAGATTTACATCACGATCAGCCCCAGCATTTT	CASSQDLHHDQPQHF
TRBJ2-1	-	TRBV13	-	TGTGCCAGCAGCTTACTGGATGAGCAGTTCTTC	CASSLLDEQFF